This TCR beta chain was observed in a study of cytomegalovirus exposure and HLA in healthy donors. The V end was cut by 11 bases, the J end by 3 bases, with 16 bases between. From germline, CDR1 is ENHRY and CDR2 SYGVKD. The CDR3 extends over 14 amino acids. This clone has only a few counts. 13 Jbeta primers and 60 Vbeta primers were used for the PCR. The repertoire was sequenced with immunoSEQ multiplex PCR; TCRdb's copy has only in-frame clones and lacks some. The sample includes around 110,000 clones, roughly 66% seen only once; the top ten take 1.5% to 1.9%. The sample was PBMCs. This clonotype was sampled from a man younger than 35 in good health and CMV-seronegative. The V and J genes are TRBV10-3 and TRBJ1-4; the D is unclear. DNA of the CDR3: TGTGCCTCAAGGATGGATGGGCCTAATGAAAAACTGTTTTTT. Its translation: CASRMDGPNEKLFF.